These 9 T cell receptor beta chains were all obtained from the same sample, sequenced in a study of T cell changes during pregnancy in multiple sclerosis. Here immunoSEQ multiplex PCR was the method, and the copy in TCRdb shows in-frame clones only, minus some. The profile shows tens of thousands of clones, roughly 89% of them singletons. The sample was peripheral blood, taken in the third trimester of pregnancy. The receptor set was obtained from a female donor in good health, enrolled as a control in a pregnancy study.

The CDR3 loop is CASRGTSGRNSNEQFF. The CDR3 region has the DNA TGTGCCAGCAGGGGGACTAGCGGGAGGAATAGTAATGAGCAGTTCTTC. The V gene is TRBV27, the J gene TRBJ2-1; 15 positions agree with TRBD2. V trimming: 6 bases; J trimming: 7 bases; junction bases outside the gene matches: 7. The germline V gene has CDR1 MNHEY and CDR2 SMNVEV (reference sequence). CDR3 length equals 16 residues.

The chain couples TRBV12-5 to TRBJ2-3; D is undetermined. The germline V and J ends were trimmed by 0 bases and 11 bases, with 15 bases remaining between them. In germline, CDR1 is LGHNT, CDR2 FRNRAP. CDR3 length: 14 residues. CDR3 in amino acids: CASGLVVGPLKQYF. CDR3 coding DNA: TGTGCTAGTGGTTTGGTAGTGGGCCCCCTAAAGCAGTATTTT.

The genes are TRBV4-3 and TRBJ1-2; no firm D call. CDR1 and CDR2 (germline): LGHNA, YSLEER. CDR3 length: 14 amino acids. The germline V and J ends were trimmed by 0 bases and 2 bases, with 7 bases remaining between them. The CDR3, as DNA: TGCGCCAGCAGCCAAGAGGGCCGAAACTATGGCTACACCTTC. It codes for CASSQEGRNYGYTF.

The J gene is TRBJ1-5, the V gene TRBV28, with D unresolved. Germline assignment: CDR1 MDHEN and CDR2 SYDVKM. This CDR3 is built from 14 residues. With 6 bases removed from V and 1 base from J, the gap between germline ends came to 10 bases. CDR3 region: CASRLTGSNQPQHF. The CDR3, as DNA: TGTGCCAGCAGACTAACCGGGAGCAATCAGCCCCAGCATTTT.

CDR3 residues: CASTSRDRGRETQYF. The CDR3 DNA sequence: TGTGCCAGCACTAGCCGGGACAGGGGCCGGGAGACCCAGTACTTC. The V and J genes are TRBV6-5 and TRBJ2-5; TRBD1 agrees at 10 bases. The CDR3 loop spans 15 amino acids. The V gene's germline CDR1 is MNHEY and CDR2 SVGAGI. Germline trimming cut 7 bases from V and 5 bases from J; bases unmatched to any gene: 10.

This sequence joins TRBV18 and TRBJ2-3; possible D gene TRBD1, 6 bases. The V end was cut by 1 base, the J end by 3 bases, with 11 bases between. This CDR3 is built from 15 residues. Germline assignment: CDR1 KGHSH and CDR2 LQKENI. The CDR3 here is CASSPLGQKTDTQYF. The CDR3 DNA reads as TGTGCCAGCTCACCACTCGGACAGAAAACAGATACGCAGTATTTT.

V usage is TRBV7-2 and J usage is TRBJ1-2; D not certain. The CDR3 length is 13 residues. Germline assignment: CDR1 SGHTA and CDR2 FQGNSA. V was shortened by 2 bases and J by 5 bases, with 9 bases between the two germline ends. CDR3 in amino acids: CASSLRSGYGYTF. The CDR3 nucleotides read TGTGCCAGCAGCTTACGAAGCGGTTATGGCTACACCTTC.

The chain is built from TRBV4-1 and TRBJ2-7; 8 nucleotides agree with TRBD1. Per the germline V gene, CDR1 is MGHRA and CDR2 is YSYEKL. The CDR3 contains 16 residues. The J segment lost 2 bases and the V segment lost 0 bases, leaving 6 bases of the junction unmatched. This CDR3 reads CASSQEGRTGPYEQYF. CDR3 bases: TGCGCCAGCAGCCAAGAAGGGAGGACAGGGCCCTACGAGCAGTACTTC.

J is TRBJ2-5 and V is TRBV5-1; 8 nucleotides agree with TRBD1. The V segment lost 2 bases and the J segment 2 bases; nucleotides outside the gene matches: 5. The V gene's germline CDR1 is SGHRS and CDR2 YFSETQ. The CDR3 is made up of 15 amino acids. The CDR3 loop is CASSLLGQGQETQYF. The CDR3 region has the DNA TGCGCCAGCAGCTTATTAGGACAGGGTCAAGAGACCCAGTACTTC.